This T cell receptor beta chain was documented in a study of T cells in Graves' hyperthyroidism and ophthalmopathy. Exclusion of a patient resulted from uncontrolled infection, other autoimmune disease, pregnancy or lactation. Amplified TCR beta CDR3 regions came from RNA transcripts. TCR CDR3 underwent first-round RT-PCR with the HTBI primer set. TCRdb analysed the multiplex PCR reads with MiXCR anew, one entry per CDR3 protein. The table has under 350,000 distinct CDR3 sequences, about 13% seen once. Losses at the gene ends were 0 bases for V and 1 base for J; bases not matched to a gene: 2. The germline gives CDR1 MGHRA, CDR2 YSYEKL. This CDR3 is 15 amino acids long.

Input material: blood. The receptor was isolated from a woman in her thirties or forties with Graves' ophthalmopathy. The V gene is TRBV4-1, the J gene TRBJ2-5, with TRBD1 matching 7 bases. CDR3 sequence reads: CASSQEDRPQETQYF. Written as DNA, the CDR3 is TGCGCCAGCAGCCAAGAGGACAGGCCCCAAGAGACCCAGTACTTC.